The 17 T cell receptor beta chains reported below all come from one sample, sequenced in a study of vaccination effects on CD4 cells after COVID-19. Their antigens are not known. Some clones are missing from TCRdb's copy, which holds only in-frame ones; the method was immunoSEQ multiplex PCR. Of 65,000 to 90,000 clones in the sample, around 70% were seen once. Isolating CD4+ T cells followed less than 11 days of culture. Participants completed two doses of the BNT162b2 or mRNA-1273 vaccine. The material sequenced was CD4+ T cells from PBMCs cultured without peptide, taken after COVID-19 vaccination. These receptors originate from a human donor who received a COVID-19 vaccine.

This chain uses TRBV4-2 with TRBJ1-3, with 7 nucleotides matching TRBD1. Germline assignment: CDR1 LGHNA and CDR2 YNFKEQ. J was trimmed by 4 bases and V by 2 bases; bases with no gene match: 5. The CDR3 runs to 15 residues. The DNA for the CDR3 is TGTGCCAGCAGCCAATTGACAGGGCTGGGAAACACCATATATTTT. Protein product: CASSQLTGLGNTIYF.

The chain employs TRBV6-5 and TRBJ1-5; D is perhaps TRBD1 (5 bases). The CDR3 extends over 15 amino acids. From germline, CDR1 is MNHEY and CDR2 SVGAGI. The V and J ends lost 8 bases and 1 base respectively, with 15 bases between them. The CDR3 nucleotides are TGTGCCAGCGGCAGGGAGGGAGCGAGCAATCAGCCCCAGCATTTT. It encodes CASGREGASNQPQHF.

The chain couples TRBV12-2 to TRBJ2-5; TRBD2, the D gene given by the table, was not confirmed from the DNA. TRBV12-2 is recorded as a pseudogene. The CDR3 runs 17 residues. In nucleotides, the CDR3 is TGTGCAAGTCGCCCACGATGCGGCGCCGAAGCACAAGAGACCCAGTACTTC. Its protein product is CASRPRCGAEAQETQYF.

This clone is a singleton in its sample. The genes are TRBV12-5 and TRBJ2-7; D is unclear. CDR1 and CDR2 (germline): LGHNT, FRNRAP. V was cut by 0 bases and J by 3 bases, with 12 bases left in between. The CDR3 sequence is 15 residues long. This CDR3 reads CASGLVILDYYEQYV. Here the CDR3 DNA reads TGTGCTAGTGGTTTGGTAATCTTGGATTACTACGAGCAGTACGTC.

This clone was seen only once. The chain carries TRBV6-5 and TRBJ1-2, with 9 bases that match TRBD1. The CDR3 spans 15 residues. J gave up 8 bases and V 0 bases, and 7 bases lay outside the gene matches. Germline V gene sequence: CDR1 MNHEY, CDR2 SVGAGI. CDR3 bases: TGTGCCAGCAGTTACTCGAACAGGGGGCTTGGCGGCTACACCTTC. This codes for CASSYSNRGLGGYTF.

The chain recombines TRBV5-1 with TRBJ2-2; TRBD1 matches 9 bases. The CDR3 consists of 17 residues. The junction had 7 bases not matched to a gene; V was cut back by 0 bases and J by 4 bases. The germline CDR1 and CDR2 sequences are SGHRS and YFSETQ. The CDR3 loop is CASSLEGTGPGTGELFF. Here the CDR3 DNA reads TGCGCCAGCAGCTTGGAAGGGACAGGGCCGGGCACCGGGGAGCTGTTTTTT.

V and J are TRBV3-1 (or the pseudogene TRBV3-2) and TRBJ2-5, with D perhaps TRBD1 (5 bases). Per germline, CDR1 LGHDT and CDR2 YNNKEL (reference sequence). V was cut by 0 bases and J by 5 bases, with 19 bases left in between. The CDR3 is 17 amino acids. This CDR3 reads CASSQDLTAGFVETQYF. Here the CDR3 DNA reads TGTGCCAGCAGCCAAGATTTAACGGCAGGGTTCGTGGAGACCCAGTACTTC.

V is TRBV2 and J is TRBJ2-1, with D unresolved. V was pared by 2 bases and J by 5 bases, with 1 base between. Germline V gene data show CDR1 as SNHLY and CDR2 as FYNNEI. The CDR3 has 11 amino acids. The CDR3 sequence is CASSENNEQFF. The CDR3 bases are TGTGCCAGCAGTGAAAACAATGAGCAGTTCTTC.

The chain employs TRBV5-1 and TRBJ1-5; 7 nucleotides agree with TRBD1. Germline CDR1 and CDR2: SGHRS and YFSETQ. The CDR3 runs 14 residues. The trim removed 1 base at V and 5 bases at J, leaving 3 bases unmatched. The CDR3 nucleotides are TGCGCCAGCAGCTTGCAGCAGGGGGATCAGCCCCAGCATTTT. It is translated as CASSLQQGDQPQHF.

This sequence joins TRBV18 and TRBJ1-2; a weak D match, TRBD1 (6 bases). Looked up from germline, CDR1 is KGHSH and CDR2 is LQKENI. The CDR3 loop spans 14 amino acids. V was shortened by 3 bases and J by 6 bases, with 14 bases between the two germline ends. The CDR3: CASSPYGTTNGYTF. As DNA, the CDR3 is TGTGCCAGCTCACCCTACGGGACAACCAATGGCTACACCTTC.

The rearrangement joins TRBV12-1 to TRBJ1-1; the D call in the table, TRBD1, was not verified against the DNA. TRBV12-1 is recorded as a pseudogene. The CDR3 covers 18 residues. Here the CDR3 DNA reads TGTGCCAGCAGCTTTGTAGGCAGGGGCGAGTTTGGGAACACTGAAGCTTTCTTT. It translates to CASSFVGRGEFGNTEAFF.

This sequence joins TRBV5-8 and TRBJ1-1; no clear D gene. There are 16 residues in the CDR3. V gave up 10 bases and J gave up 6 bases, with 28 bases separating them. CDR1 and CDR2 (germline): SGHTS, YDEGEE. DNA for the CDR3: TGTGCCTCCCCCGCCGCCCTATGGGCCCGCGAACCTGAAGCTTTCTTT. Translating it yields CASPAALWAREPEAFF.

This clone was counted once. As DNA, the CDR3 is TGTGCCACTCGTGCCGGGACAGGGTGGGAAAATGAGCAGTTCTTC. Translation: CATRAGTGWENEQFF. The chain joins TRBV24-1 to TRBJ2-1; 9 bases are a match to TRBD1. Germline trimming cut 10 bases from V and 7 bases from J; bases unmatched to any gene: 13. This CDR3 contains 15 residues. Germline CDR1 KGHDR, CDR2 SFDVKD.

The rearrangement links TRBV4-3 to TRBJ2-1; TRBD1 aligns across 7 bases. The CDR3 is 15 residues long. Per germline, CDR1 LGHNA and CDR2 YSLEER. V was clipped by 4 bases and J by 7 bases; unmatched bases: 10. The CDR3 spells CASSPGGEGANEQFF. The CDR3, as DNA: TGCGCCAGCAGCCCAGGAGGAGAGGGGGCGAATGAGCAGTTCTTC.

The chain uses TRBV11-2 and TRBJ1-2; D unresolved. Germline CDR1 reads SGHAT; CDR2 reads FQNNGV. V shed 5 bases and J shed 4 bases, with 17 bases lying between them. The CDR3 is 15 amino acids. The CDR3: CASSHSRRDIYGYTF. CDR3 DNA: TGTGCCAGCAGCCACAGTCGTCGCGACATCTATGGCTACACCTTC.

This clone appeared once. This chain joins TRBV7-2 and TRBJ1-3, with 8 nucleotides matching TRBD1. The CDR3 has 15 residues. The ends lost 2 bases at V and 4 bases at J; junction bases unmatched: 4. Germline V lookup: CDR1 SGHTA, CDR2 FQGNSA. The CDR3 here is CASSLQGAQGNTIYF. CDR3 in DNA: TGTGCCAGCAGCTTACAGGGGGCGCAAGGAAACACCATATATTTT.

V and J are TRBV2 and TRBJ1-5, with 7 bases fitting TRBD1. Germline V gene lookup returns CDR1 SNHLY and CDR2 FYNNEI. V shed 6 bases, J shed 2 bases, and the junction held 13 bases outside the gene matches. The CDR3 covers 17 residues. The CDR3 sequence: CASRYITGVSGNQPQHF. CDR3 sequence (DNA): TGTGCCAGCAGATATATAACAGGGGTGTCGGGCAATCAGCCCCAGCATTTT.